This T cell receptor (beta chain) came from a study of cytomegalovirus exposure and HLA in healthy donors. General study results and limits: Most of the CMV-associated TCR beta chains (in a later analysis) appeared to be HLA-restricted. It was confirmed in vitro that a few of the CMV-associated chains were specific for CMV antigens. TRBV6-2, TRBV6-3 and some other V segments were excluded as indistinguishable.

The study ran its PCR with 60 Vbeta and 13 Jbeta primers. The assay was immunoSEQ multiplex PCR, and TCRdb's table has in-frame clones only and misses some. In the table there are under 200,000 clones, approximately 82% of which are singletons. In the case of this clone: What it binds is unknown.

Germline CDR1 and CDR2: SGHVT and SQSDAQ. Trimming removed 1 base at V and 0 bases at J, with 10 bases between. This CDR3 has 16 amino acids. The specimen was PBMCs. The chain carries TRBV7-4 and TRBJ2-4; D unresolved. The TCR was taken from a male donor in good health and CMV-seronegative. CDR3 in amino acids: CASSLGQRLAKNIQYF. Here the CDR3 DNA reads TGTGCCAGCAGCTTAGGCCAGAGACTAGCCAAAAACATTCAGTACTTC.